This passage covers 32 T cell receptor beta chains from one sample sequenced in a study of T cells in Graves' hyperthyroidism and ophthalmopathy (dated by TCRdb to between 2017 and 2020). The library was produced with multiplex PCR. Data came from an Illumina HiSeq 2000. TCR beta CDR3 regions were amplified from RNA transcripts. For the first round of RT-PCR on the TCR CDR3, the HTBI primer set was used together with the Qiagen OneStep RT-PCR kit. Through fastp at Q25 and MiXCR, TCRdb rebuilt clones from the public reads, retaining in-frame beta chains. Rows with one shared CDR3 protein collapse into an entry with the most common genes and DNA. The sample data list some 300,000 distinct CDR3 sequences, and roughly 19% of these were observed just once. The ten most abundant clones make up approximately 35% of the sample. The specimen sequenced was blood. Every receptor here comes from a man aged 45-65 years with Graves' ophthalmopathy.

The DNA of the CDR3 is TGTGCCAGCAGCCCAATGGGACTTTTCGAAAAACTGTTTTTT. Translating it yields CASSPMGLFEKLFF. V is TRBV13 and J is TRBJ1-4, with D possibly TRBD1 on 5 matching bases. The CDR3 loop spans 14 amino acids. Trimming left V 5 bases short and J 8 bases short, with 15 bases between. CDR1 is PRHDT, CDR2 FYEKMQ, per germline (reference sequence).

In its sample, this clonotype was seen many times. This rearrangement joins TRBV20-1 to TRBJ2-5; 15 bases fit TRBD2. The V segment lost 5 bases and the J segment 2 bases; nucleotides outside the gene matches: 3. Germline loops: CDR1 DFQATT, CDR2 SNEGSKA (reference sequence). The CDR3 runs 15 residues. CDR3 bases: TGCAGTGCTTGGACTAGCGGGAGGGCTCAAGAGACCCAGTACTTC. This gives the protein CSAWTSGRAQETQYF.

This clonotype was observed at least ten times. The chain uses TRBV30 and TRBJ2-7; 8 positions match TRBD1. Germline assignment: CDR1 GTSNPN and CDR2 SVGIG (reference sequence). V lost 0 bases to trimming and J lost 4 bases; unmatched junction nucleotides: 2. This CDR3 is 13 amino acids long. The CDR3 nucleotides read TGTGCCTGGAGTGTGACAGGGGTATACGAGCAGTACTTC. Amino acids: CAWSVTGVYEQYF.

This clonotype was recorded at least ten times. The chain couples TRBV28 to TRBJ2-5; TRBD1 matches at 10 bases. After removal of 2 bases from V and 5 bases from J, the junction contained 14 bases not matched to a gene. The CDR3 sequence is 18 residues long. The germline gives CDR1 MDHEN, CDR2 SYDVKM. CDR3 region: CASSLRRIRTGGDETQYF. DNA of the CDR3: TGTGCCAGCAGTTTAAGACGGATTCGGACAGGGGGGGATGAGACCCAGTACTTC.

The chain uses TRBV2 and TRBJ1-1; 7 bases align to TRBD1. Germline trimming cut 10 bases from V and 3 bases from J; bases unmatched to any gene: 14. CDR3 length: 15 amino acids. The germline V gene encodes CDR1 SNHLY and CDR2 FYNNEI. Written as DNA, the CDR3 is TGTGCCATTCGTGAAGGGGGCAGTGGAGACACTGAAGCTTTCTTT. This gives the protein CAIREGGSGDTEAFF.

The rearrangement links TRBV5-1 to TRBJ2-3; TRBD2 agrees at 11 bases. This CDR3 region has 17 residues. Losses at the gene ends were 0 bases for V and 5 bases for J; bases not matched to a gene: 8. Germline V CDR1 and CDR2: SGHRS, YFSETQ. The CDR3 DNA reads as TGCGCCAGCAGCTTGGGGGGTAGCGGGAGGGCCGAAGATACGCAGTATTTT. Protein sequence: CASSLGGSGRAEDTQYF. The variable domain in full, with the rest retrieved from reference TRBV5-1 and TRBJ2-3, is KAGVTQTPRYLIKTRGQQVTLSCSPISGHRSVSWYQQTPGQGLQFLFEYFSETQRNKGNFPGRFSGRQFSNSRSEMNVSTLELGDSALYLCASSLGGSGRAEDTQYFGPGTRLTVL.

This clonotype was recorded many times. This chain joins TRBV9 and TRBJ1-2; 8 bases align to TRBD1. Trimming removed 0 bases from V and 4 bases from J; junction bases left unmatched: 5. The CDR3 runs 15 residues. CDR1 is SGDLS and CDR2 is YYNGEE in the germline V gene. As DNA, the CDR3 is TGTGCCAGCAGCGTAGGAACAGGGGGAATCTATGGCTACACCTTC. Amino acids: CASSVGTGGIYGYTF.

This clonotype was recorded many times. The V and J genes are TRBV2 and TRBJ2-7; no firm D call. V lost 4 bases to trimming and J lost 0 bases, with 4 bases between them. The CDR3 has 12 residues. CDR1 is SNHLY and CDR2 is FYNNEI in the germline V gene. The CDR3 protein is CASSGHSYEQYF. The CDR3 DNA reads as TGTGCCAGCAGTGGTCACTCCTACGAGCAGTACTTC.

This clonotype appeared many times. The chain has TRBV29-1 and TRBJ2-1; the D is unclear. The CDR3 runs to 13 residues. V lost 1 base to trimming and J lost 5 bases, with 9 bases between them. CDR1 is SQVTM and CDR2 is ANQGSEA in the germline V gene. CDR3 sequence reads: CSVEGDWDNEQFF. The CDR3 coding sequence is TGCAGCGTTGAAGGGGATTGGGACAATGAGCAGTTCTTC.

This clonotype has a count of ten or more. The rearrangement uses TRBV6-1 and TRBJ2-5; 10 nucleotides align to TRBD2. The CDR3 has 16 amino acids. CDR1 MNHNS and CDR2 SASEGT come from the germline V gene. The V segment lost 8 bases and the J segment 5 bases; nucleotides outside the gene matches: 14. For the CDR3, the DNA is TGTGCCAGCTGGGGTAGCGGGAGGCAGGAGTTGGAGACCCAGTACTTC. This gives the protein CASWGSGRQELETQYF.

This clonotype has ten or more counts. The chain recombines TRBV28 with TRBJ2-7; 11 positions match TRBD2. Germline V gene lookup returns CDR1 MDHEN and CDR2 SYDVKM. V dropped 5 bases and J dropped 0; count of bases not matched to a gene: 6. This CDR3 spans 16 amino acids. The CDR3 loop is CASSLRLAGLSYEQYF. CDR3 nucleotide sequence: TGTGCCAGCAGTCTTAGACTAGCGGGACTCTCCTACGAGCAGTACTTC.

In this sample, this clonotype turned up a few times. The chain recombines TRBV28 with TRBJ2-6, with a possible D match to TRBD1 (6 bases). CDR3 length: 14 residues. CDR1 is MDHEN, CDR2 SYDVKM, per germline. The V and J ends lost 4 bases and 2 bases respectively, with 6 bases between them. CDR3 sequence: CASSSGAGANVLTF. As DNA, the CDR3 is TGTGCCAGCAGTTCAGGGGCTGGGGCCAACGTCCTGACTTTC.

This clonotype was found a few times. The rearrangement joins TRBV20-1 to TRBJ2-1; D may be TRBD1 (6 bases). Germline V gene lookup returns CDR1 DFQATT and CDR2 SNEGSKA (reference sequence). V lost 2 bases, J lost 3 bases, and 14 bases lay in between. The CDR3 spans 15 residues. The CDR3: CSARYRDQYYNEQFF. As DNA, the CDR3 is TGCAGTGCTAGATACAGGGACCAGTACTACAATGAGCAGTTCTTC.

The V call is TRBV19, the J call TRBJ2-1; 8 nucleotides agree with TRBD1. The trim removed 7 bases at V and 1 base at J, leaving 9 bases unmatched. This CDR3 spans 16 amino acids. CDR1 LNHDA and CDR2 SQIVND come from the germline V gene (reference sequence). Here the CDR3 DNA reads TGTGCCAGTACACCGGGGACAGGCCAATCCTACAATGAGCAGTTCTTC. It encodes CASTPGTGQSYNEQFF. Variable domain in full (rest from reference TRBV19 and TRBJ2-1): DGGITQSPKYLFRKEGQNVTLSCEQNLNHDAMYWYRQDPGQGLRLIYYSQIVNDFQKGDIAEGYSVSREKKESFPLTVTSAQKNPTAFYLCASTPGTGQSYNEQFFGPGTRLTVL.

In the case of this clonotype: The junction shows a germline mismatch at one end, possibly a read error. The chain employs TRBV20-1 and TRBJ2-5, with 7 bases lining up with TRBD1. Germline-derived CDR1 and CDR2 are DFQATT and SNEGSKA (reference sequence). CDR3 length equals 15 residues. CDR3 protein: CSARARQGWSETQYF. CDR3 nucleotides: TGCAGTGCAAGAGCACGACAGGGTTGGTCAGAGACCCAGTACTTC.

This clonotype was recorded a few times. The chain recombines TRBV5-8 with TRBJ1-5; D gene uncertain. Looked up from germline, CDR1 is SGHTS and CDR2 is YDEGEE. The V end was cut by 6 bases, the J end by 0 bases, with 19 bases between. This CDR3 has 17 amino acids. CDR3 DNA: TGTGCCAGCAACTACTGGTCGGAGGCCTCTAGCAATCAGCCCCAGCATTTT. Amino acids: CASNYWSEASSNQPQHF.

This clonotype has at least ten counts. The rearrangement joins TRBV3-1 to TRBJ2-5; D may match TRBD1 or TRBD2 (5 bases each). The CDR3 loop spans 17 amino acids. Trimming removed 3 bases from V and 2 bases from J, with 19 bases in between. CDR1 is LGHDT, CDR2 YNNKEL, per germline (reference sequence). The CDR3 DNA sequence: TGTGCCAGCAGCCAGCCGCCCGGGACGGGAACTCAAGAGACCCAGTACTTC. Protein: CASSQPPGTGTQETQYF.

The V and J genes are TRBV29-1 and TRBJ1-3; D remains ambiguous. Germline CDR1 reads SQVTM; CDR2 reads ANQGSEA. Trimming removed 0 bases at V and 1 base at J, with 7 bases between. CDR3 length equals 14 residues. CDR3 region: CSVEDDLSGNTIYF. CDR3 nucleotide sequence: TGCAGCGTTGAAGACGACCTGTCTGGAAACACCATATATTTT.

This clonotype showed up many times. J is TRBJ2-7 and V is TRBV28, with no clear D. Germline V gene lookup returns CDR1 MDHEN and CDR2 SYDVKM. V lost 5 bases to trimming and J lost 3 bases, with 8 bases between them. The length of the CDR3 is 12 residues. CDR3 nucleotide sequence: TGTGCCAGCAGTCCTCCTAGCTACGAGCAGTACTTC. This codes for CASSPPSYEQYF.

This clonotype has at least ten counts. The V and J genes are TRBV28 and TRBJ1-5; TRBD1 matches at 12 bases. Germline V gene sequence: CDR1 MDHEN, CDR2 SYDVKM. The CDR3 is 16 amino acids. V lost 5 bases to trimming and J lost 5 bases; unmatched junction nucleotides: 7. This chain's CDR3 is CASSPGDRGRDQPQHF. In DNA, the CDR3 is TGTGCCAGCAGTCCAGGGGACAGGGGGCGCGATCAGCCCCAGCATTTT.

This clonotype was counted many times. This chain connects TRBV7-9 to TRBJ1-1; D perhaps matches TRBD1 (5 bases). V lost 1 base, J lost 1 base, and 7 bases lay in between. Germline-derived CDR1 and CDR2 are SEHNR and FQNEAQ (reference sequence). The CDR3 spans 14 residues. In DNA form, the CDR3 reads TGTGCCAGCAGCTTAGGGGGCACGAACACTGAAGCTTTCTTT. This encodes CASSLGGTNTEAFF.

This clonotype appeared a few times. V usage is TRBV7-2 and J usage is TRBJ2-7; 7 bases match TRBD2. V shed 5 bases, J shed 1 base, and the junction held 11 bases outside the gene matches. The CDR3 covers 16 residues. The germline gives CDR1 SGHTA, CDR2 FQGNSA. The CDR3 nucleotides read TGTGCCAGCAGCCCCCTCGGGACGGGGGGTTCCTACGAGCAGTACTTC. It yields the protein CASSPLGTGGSYEQYF. The full variable domain, rest sourced from reference TRBV7-2 and TRBJ2-7, is GAGVSQSPSNKVTEKGKDVELRCDPISGHTALYWYRQSLGQGLEFLIYFQGNSAPDKSGLPSDRFSAERTGGSVSTLTIQRTQQEDSAVYLCASSPLGTGGSYEQYFGPGTRLTVT.

This clonotype was counted at least ten times. This chain connects TRBV5-1 to TRBJ2-3; no clear D. CDR3 length equals 14 residues. CDR1 is SGHRS, CDR2 YFSETQ, per germline. V shed 5 bases and J shed 2 bases, with 12 bases lying between them. CDR3 amino acids: CASSRAEHTDTQYF. The CDR3 nucleotides read TGCGCCAGCAGTCGCGCGGAACACACAGATACGCAGTATTTT.

The chain is built from TRBV28 and TRBJ2-7, with D possibly matching TRBD2 (7 bases). In germline, CDR1 is MDHEN, CDR2 SYDVKM. V was pared by 8 bases and J by 4 bases, with 18 bases between. CDR3 size: 14 residues. CDR3 nucleotide sequence: TGTGCCAGCGGAGGTTCGGGGGGCAAGTACGAGCAGTACTTC. Translated: CASGGSGGKYEQYF.

This clonotype occurred a few times. The CDR3 is CASSFQGGSSQPQHF. As DNA, the CDR3 is TGTGCCAGCAGCTTTCAGGGGGGTTCAAGTCAGCCCCAGCATTTT. The chain uses TRBV5-5 and TRBJ1-5; 7 bases agree with TRBD1. The V gene's germline CDR1 is SGHKS and CDR2 YYEKEE (reference sequence). CDR3 size: 15 residues. J was trimmed by 6 bases and V by 2 bases; bases with no gene match: 8.

The table lists this clonotype with many counts. V is TRBV7-9 and J is TRBJ2-5; maybe TRBD2 (5 bases). Trimming took 5 bases from V and 5 from J, leaving 6 bases between them. In germline, CDR1 is SEHNR, CDR2 FQNEAQ (reference sequence). The CDR3 consists of 11 residues. The CDR3 nucleotides read TGTGCCAGCAGCCCGGGGGAGACCCAGTACTTC. Residues: CASSPGETQYF.

A remark on this clonotype: A much more abundant neighbour one base away suggests this may be a read error. The chain recombines TRBV7-6 with TRBJ2-7; D possibly corresponds to TRBD2 (5 bases). The CDR3 is made up of 14 amino acids. Germline-derived CDR1 and CDR2 are SGHVS and FNYEAQ. CDR3 sequence reads: CASSLALTNYEQCF. The CDR3 DNA reads TGTGCCAGCAGCTTAGCGCTGACTAACTACGAGCAGTGCTTC. Supplemented by reference TRBV7-6 and TRBJ2-7, the full variable domain reads GAGVSQSPRYKVTKRGQDVALRCDPISGHVSLYWYRQALGQGPEFLTYFNYEAQQDKSGLPNDRFSAERPEGSISTLTIQRTEQRDSAMYRCASSLALTNYEQCFGPGTRLTVT.

This clonotype was counted a few times. This sequence joins TRBV13 and TRBJ2-2; 9 bases line up with TRBD2. J gave up 6 bases and V 3 bases, and 5 bases lay outside the gene matches. Germline V lookup: CDR1 PRHDT, CDR2 FYEKMQ (reference sequence). The CDR3 sequence is 15 residues long. This chain's CDR3 is CASSLGGRAAGELFF. The CDR3 DNA follows: TGTGCCAGCAGCTTGGGCGGGAGGGCCGCCGGGGAGCTGTTTTTT.

This clonotype was observed a handful of times. V usage is TRBV10-3 and J usage is TRBJ2-7, with D unresolved. This CDR3 has 12 residues. V lost 5 bases and J 3 bases, leaving 8 bases between the germline ends. Germline CDR1 ENHRY, CDR2 SYGVKD. DNA of the CDR3: TGTGCCATCAGTATGGACCGCTACGAGCAGTACTTC. Encoded protein: CAISMDRYEQYF.

This clonotype was seen at least ten times. The rearrangement joins TRBV3-1 to TRBJ1-5; 9 positions agree with TRBD1. In germline, CDR1 is LGHDT, CDR2 YNNKEL (reference sequence). The CDR3 loop spans 15 amino acids. The V gene end was trimmed by 6 bases and the J gene end by 3 bases; junction bases not matched to a gene: 6. The CDR3 reads CASSNRGRNNQPQHF. DNA for the CDR3: TGTGCCAGCAGTAACAGGGGGCGGAACAATCAGCCCCAGCATTTT.

This clonotype was seen ten or more times. This chain joins TRBV12-3 or TRBV12-4 and TRBJ2-1; TRBD2 agrees at 10 bases. CDR3 length equals 15 residues. Losses at the gene ends were 6 bases for V and 4 bases for J; bases not matched to a gene: 6. DNA for the CDR3: TGTGCCAGCAGGCCGCTAGCGGGAGCTTACAATGAGCAGTTCTTC. Protein product: CASRPLAGAYNEQFF.

Remarks on this clonotype: A read error may be the cause here, since a much bigger clone is one base away. The chain joins TRBV11-3 to TRBJ2-1, with D possibly TRBD2 on 5 matching bases. Looked up from germline, CDR1 is SGHNT and CDR2 is YENEEA. V gave up 0 bases and J gave up 0 bases, with 9 bases separating them. The CDR3 runs to 16 residues. The CDR3 here is CASSLEGAGSYNEQFF. CDR3 DNA: TGTGCCAGCAGCTTAGAAGGCGCGGGCTCCTACAATGAGCAGTTCTTC. Drawing the rest from reference TRBV11-3 and TRBJ2-1, the complete variable domain is EAGVVQSPRYKIIEKKQPVAFWCNPISGHNTLYWYLQNLGQGPELLIRYENEEAVDDSQLPKDRFSAERLKGVDSTLKIQPAELGDSAVYLCASSLEGAGSYNEQFFGPGTRLTVL.